Presented here are 2 T cell receptor beta chains from one specimen sequenced in a study of STAT5B mutations in CD4+ large granular lymphocyte leukemia. Profiling relied on immunoSEQ multiplex PCR, and the TCRdb table lists in-frame clones only, not all of them. The data show about 9,600 clones, approximately 80% seen once. Input material: PBMCs. These receptors were collected from a man aged 55 to 69 with CD4+ T-cell large granular lymphocyte leukemia.

The chain has TRBV6-4 and TRBJ1-2, with 10 bases matching TRBD1. The V gene's germline CDR1 is MRHNA and CDR2 SNTAGT. This CDR3 is built from 15 residues. The V segment lost 0 bases and the J segment 7 bases; nucleotides outside the gene matches: 5. The CDR3 DNA reads TGTGCCAGCAGTGACTCCCTGACAGGGGGCCTTGGCTACACCTTC. Its protein product is CASSDSLTGGLGYTF.

This clone was counted once. This sequence joins TRBV27 and TRBJ2-6; D might be TRBD1 (7 bases). V was cut by 6 bases and J by 0 bases, with 21 bases left in between. The germline V gene has CDR1 MNHEY and CDR2 SMNVEV (reference sequence). This CDR3 comprises 19 residues. CDR3 DNA: TGTGCCAGCAGAGGAGGAGGGGGCTACACCTACTCTGGGGCCAACGTCCTGACTTTC. Translation: CASRGGGGYTYSGANVLTF.